This T cell receptor (beta chain) is drawn from a study of glioma-infiltrating T cells after dendritic cell vaccination. Study-level points and caveats: Few patients contributed both blood and tumor specimens. Higher TCR clonality did not directly relate to longer survival.

A note on this clone: The target antigen is unknown.

Time point reported: after dendritic cell vaccination, including at tumor progression/relapse. All glioblastoma patients lacked an isocitrate dehydrogenase mutation. J was trimmed by 2 bases and V by 10 bases; bases with no gene match: 7. Germline V gene data show CDR1 as SNHLY and CDR2 as FYNNEI. This CDR3 spans 14 amino acids. TCRB CDR3 was amplified from 2 ug genomic DNA or less. Libraries were prepared by immunoSEQ multiplex PCR; TCRdb keeps only in-frame clonotypes and omits some of them. The table lists around 90,000 clones, approximately 78% of them singletons. J is TRBJ2-2 and V is TRBV2; 7 bases are a match to TRBD2. The sequencing here drew on blood, taken after dendritic cell vaccination. The sequence was collected from a human donor with glioblastoma. CDR3 sequence reads: CATASGINTGELFF. CDR3 DNA: TGTGCCACCGCTAGCGGCATTAACACCGGGGAGCTGTTTTTT.